This TCR beta chain was observed in a study of patients and donors after allogeneic stem cell transplantation. TCRdb called the RT-PCR reads again in MiXCR, with one record for every CDR3 protein. The sample carries about 960,000 distinct CDR3 sequences, more than 15% recorded once. Source material: blood, either unsorted or a sorted T cell fraction (not recorded which). The receptor was derived from a human donor who was either an allogeneic HSCT recipient or a stem cell or donor lymphocyte infusion donor (not recorded which). It is not recorded whose cells these are; they may come from a transplant donor.

The CDR3 is CASSQIEGWSPLHF. CDR3 in DNA: TGTGCCAGCAGCCAGATTGAGGGATGGTCACCCCTCCACTTT. This chain connects TRBV14 to TRBJ1-6; D unclear. From germline, CDR1 is SGHDN and CDR2 FVKESK. Trimming removed 3 bases at V and 10 bases at J, with 13 bases between. This CDR3 has 14 residues.